These 28 T cell receptor beta chains were all obtained from the same sample, sequenced in a study of CD8 T cells in ankylosing spondylitis. TCRdb analysed the 5' RACE reads with MiXCR anew, one entry per CDR3 protein. The data hold 250,000 to 300,000 distinct CDR3 sequences, with around 19% observed a single time. The material sequenced was blood, either unsorted or a sorted T cell fraction (not recorded which). The receptors here all came from a male donor with ankylosing spondylitis or in good health (not recorded which).

This clonotype was seen ten or more times. This chain uses TRBV20-1 with TRBJ1-5; D call uncertain. Germline V gives CDR1 DFQATT, CDR2 SNEGSKA (reference sequence). Trimming left V 3 bases short and J 3 bases short, with 12 bases between. The CDR3 is made up of 14 amino acids. This CDR3 reads CSASGMPLNQPQHF. In nucleotides, the CDR3 is TGCAGTGCTAGTGGCATGCCACTCAATCAGCCCCAGCATTTT.

This clonotype was recorded at least ten times. The chain uses TRBV5-6 and TRBJ2-1; 8 bases align to TRBD1. Germline CDR1 SGHDT, CDR2 YYEEEE. The CDR3 spans 13 residues. The V segment lost 1 base and the J segment 8 bases; nucleotides outside the gene matches: 2. The CDR3 here is CASSLTGGHEQFF. The CDR3 bases are TGTGCCAGCAGCTTGACAGGGGGGCATGAGCAGTTCTTC.

This clonotype occurred a few times. V is TRBV5-5 and J is TRBJ2-7, with 7 bases fitting TRBD2. Germline V gives CDR1 SGHKS, CDR2 YYEKEE (reference sequence). The CDR3 runs 15 residues. The V and J ends lost 1 base and 1 base, in that order; junction bases with no gene match: 5. CDR3 region: CASSLSGGRSYEQYV. The DNA of the CDR3 is TGTGCCAGCAGCTTGTCGGGAGGAAGGTCCTACGAGCAGTACGTC.

The chain carries TRBV11-2 and TRBJ2-2; 7 bases are a match to TRBD1. The V gene end was trimmed by 3 bases and the J gene end by 7 bases; junction bases not matched to a gene: 5. This CDR3 contains 14 residues. The germline V gene has CDR1 SGHAT and CDR2 FQNNGV. CDR3 nucleotides: TGTGCCAGCAGCTTGGGCAGGGGGATCGGGGAGCTGTTTTTT. Amino acids: CASSLGRGIGELFF.

This clonotype was seen a few times. The chain employs TRBV7-2 and TRBJ1-2, with a possible D match to TRBD1 (6 bases). V gave up 1 base and J gave up 7 bases, with 13 bases separating them. The CDR3 totals 14 residues. Germline V CDR1 and CDR2: SGHTA, FQGNSA. This CDR3 reads CASSLEGTTFGYTF. The CDR3 DNA reads as TGTGCCAGCAGCTTAGAGGGGACAACTTTTGGCTACACCTTC.

This clonotype was picked up many times. The V and J genes are TRBV12-3 or TRBV12-4 and TRBJ2-1; TRBD2 matches at 9 bases. This CDR3 comprises 15 residues. V lost 4 bases, J lost 2 bases, and 3 bases stayed unmatched. The CDR3 nucleotides are TGTGCCAGCAGTTATAGCGGGGGAACCTACAATGAGCAGTTCTTC. Protein: CASSYSGGTYNEQFF.

This clonotype showed up many times. V is TRBV20-1 and J is TRBJ2-1; TRBD2 aligns across 11 bases. V lost 3 bases, J lost 4 bases, and 5 bases stayed unmatched. This CDR3 spans 15 amino acids. Germline V gives CDR1 DFQATT, CDR2 SNEGSKA (reference sequence). CDR3 in amino acids: CSASQTSGTYNEQFF. In nucleotides, the CDR3 is TGCAGTGCTAGCCAGACTAGCGGGACTTACAATGAGCAGTTCTTC.

The chain is built from TRBV3-1 and TRBJ1-5, with D possibly TRBD1 on 6 matching bases. There are 14 residues in the CDR3. V shed 2 bases and J shed 5 bases, with 10 bases lying between them. Germline V gives CDR1 LGHDT, CDR2 YNNKEL (reference sequence). This CDR3 is CASSQPGVYQPQHF. Written as DNA, the CDR3 is TGTGCCAGCAGCCAACCAGGGGTCTATCAGCCCCAGCATTTT.

This clonotype came up a few times. The CDR3 region is CASSLEGLNTGELFF. CDR3 DNA: TGCGCCAGCAGCCTTGAGGGTCTGAACACCGGGGAGCTGTTTTTT. The V call is TRBV5-1, the J call TRBJ2-2; a possible D gene is TRBD2 (5 bases). Germline CDR1 is SGHRS and CDR2 is YFSETQ. The ends were cut back, 4 bases at V and 1 base at J, with 11 bases in the middle. The CDR3 extends over 15 amino acids.

This clonotype was detected many times. V gene TRBV12-3 or TRBV12-4 combines with J gene TRBJ1-1; D unclear. V lost 3 bases and J 0 bases, leaving 5 bases between the germline ends. The CDR3 sequence is 13 residues long. CDR3 in DNA: TGTGCCAGCAGTTTGAGGGTGAACACTGAAGCTTTCTTT. It translates to CASSLRVNTEAFF.

The sample holds a few counts of this clonotype. The V gene is TRBV20-1, the J gene TRBJ1-5; the D gene is possibly TRBD1 (6 bases). CDR1 and CDR2 from the germline V gene are DFQATT and SNEGSKA (reference sequence). The V end was cut by 6 bases, the J end by 2 bases, with 17 bases between. There are 15 residues in the CDR3. CDR3 in amino acids: CSADGTPEGNQPQHF. Here the CDR3 DNA reads TGCAGTGCGGACGGGACACCCGAAGGCAATCAGCCCCAGCATTTT.

A few counts support this clonotype. The chain combines TRBV12-3 or TRBV12-4 with TRBJ1-2, with TRBD1 identical over 10 bases. CDR3 length equals 15 residues. V dropped 1 base and J dropped 5; count of bases not matched to a gene: 4. CDR3 in amino acids: CASSLGGTGVYGYTF. The DNA for the CDR3 is TGTGCCAGCAGTTTAGGAGGGACAGGGGTATATGGCTACACCTTC.

The chain employs TRBV5-1 and TRBJ1-2; possible D gene TRBD1, 5 bases. Germline lookup yields CDR1 SGHRS and CDR2 YFSETQ. Trimming shortened V by 4 bases and J by 4 bases, and 17 bases separated the two germline ends. The CDR3 loop spans 15 amino acids. The CDR3, as DNA: TGCGCCAGCAGCCTCCGGGGGTCAAGCGGCTATGGCTACACCTTC. It encodes CASSLRGSSGYGYTF. The whole variable domain, remainder taken from reference TRBV5-1 and TRBJ1-2, is KAGVTQTPRYLIKTRGQQVTLSCSPISGHRSVSWYQQTPGQGLQFLFEYFSETQRNKGNFPGRFSGRQFSNSRSEMNVSTLELGDSALYLCASSLRGSSGYGYTFGSGTRLTVV.

The V and J genes are TRBV5-1 and TRBJ2-7; 11 bases match TRBD1. Germline V gene data show CDR1 as SGHRS and CDR2 as YFSETQ. The junction had 6 bases not matched to a gene; V was cut back by 4 bases and J by 3 bases. This CDR3 comprises 15 residues. CDR3 in amino acids: CASSPGTGGGYEQYV. The CDR3 DNA sequence: TGCGCCAGCAGCCCCGGGACAGGGGGGGGCTACGAGCAGTACGTC.

The table lists this clonotype with a few counts. J is TRBJ2-1 and V is TRBV10-3; D is possibly TRBD1 (5 bases). V gave up 5 bases and J gave up 3 bases, with 8 bases separating them. The germline CDR1 and CDR2 sequences are ENHRY and SYGVKD. The CDR3 covers 13 residues. The CDR3 sequence is CAISTRDYNEQFF. Written as DNA, the CDR3 is TGTGCCATCAGTACCAGGGACTACAATGAGCAGTTCTTC.

The chain employs TRBV5-1 and TRBJ2-4, with 8 bases identical to TRBD2. CDR3 size: 19 residues. V lost 0 bases and J lost 0; bases outside the gene matches: 11. CDR1 SGHRS and CDR2 YFSETQ come from the germline V gene. CDR3 coding DNA: TGCGCCAGCAGCTTGGGAAGATCGACTAGCGTACTAGCCAAAAACATTCAGTACTTC. Translated, it gives CASSLGRSTSVLAKNIQYF.

In this sample, this clonotype turned up a few times. V gene TRBV29-1 combines with J gene TRBJ2-3, with 9 bases fitting TRBD2. The CDR3 runs to 14 residues. V shed 6 bases and J 5 bases; nucleotides not matched to a gene: 9. Germline V CDR1 and CDR2: SQVTM, ANQGSEA. The CDR3 DNA follows: TGCAGCGTGGGTAGCGGGAGTGGAAAAGATACGCAGTATTTT. Amino acids: CSVGSGSGKDTQYF.

This clonotype turned up a few times. V is TRBV5-1 and J is TRBJ2-5; D is uncertain. This CDR3 has 14 residues. Per the germline V gene, CDR1 is SGHRS and CDR2 is YFSETQ. Deletions cut 0 bases from V and 7 bases from J, with 13 bases between. This chain's CDR3 is CASSLDLSTGTQYF. DNA of the CDR3: TGCGCCAGCAGCTTGGACTTGAGCACGGGGACCCAGTACTTC. The variable domain in full, completed from reference TRBV5-1 and TRBJ2-5, reads KAGVTQTPRYLIKTRGQQVTLSCSPISGHRSVSWYQQTPGQGLQFLFEYFSETQRNKGNFPGRFSGRQFSNSRSEMNVSTLELGDSALYLCASSLDLSTGTQYFGPGTRLLVL.

Only a few counts were recorded for this clonotype. The V gene is TRBV11-2, the J gene TRBJ2-2; either TRBD1 or TRBD2 may supply D (5 bases each). The CDR3 extends over 14 amino acids. The germline V gene has CDR1 SGHAT and CDR2 FQNNGV. V was shortened by 3 bases and J by 4 bases, with 9 bases between the two germline ends. This chain's CDR3 is CASSFPGPTGELFF. DNA for the CDR3: TGTGCCAGCAGCTTCCCGGGGCCCACCGGGGAGCTGTTTTTT. Drawing the rest from reference TRBV11-2 and TRBJ2-2, the complete variable domain is EAGVAQSPRYKIIEKRQSVAFWCNPISGHATLYWYQQILGQGPKLLIQFQNNGVVDDSQLPKDRFSAERLKGVDSTLKIQPAKLEDSAVYLCASSFPGPTGELFFGEGSRLTVL.

This clonotype was picked up a small number of times. The chain links TRBV9 to TRBJ2-1, with 11 bases fitting TRBD1. The junction had 6 bases not matched to a gene; V was cut back by 3 bases and J by 7 bases. This CDR3 has 15 amino acids. Germline CDR1 and CDR2: SGDLS and YYNGEE. The CDR3 DNA follows: TGTGCCAGCAGCGCCGGGACAGGGGGAGTTAATGAGCAGTTCTTC. Protein: CASSAGTGGVNEQFF.

The chain is built from TRBV5-1 and TRBJ2-3; D possibly matches TRBD1 or TRBD2 (5 bases each). V was trimmed by 0 bases and J by 1 base, leaving 12 bases between them. The CDR3 contains 16 residues. Germline CDR1 and CDR2: SGHRS and YFSETQ. This CDR3 reads CASSLASGRGTDTQYF. In DNA form, the CDR3 reads TGCGCCAGCAGCTTGGCTTCGGGGCGGGGCACAGATACGCAGTATTTT.

The CDR3 region has the DNA TGTGCCAGCAGCTTAGTCACAGGGGGCGTGAACACTGAAGCTTTCTTT. Translated, it gives CASSLVTGGVNTEAFF. The chain links TRBV7-6 to TRBJ1-1, with 9 positions matching TRBD1. The trim removed 1 base at V and 0 bases at J, leaving 3 bases unmatched. This CDR3 has 16 amino acids. The germline V gene encodes CDR1 SGHVS and CDR2 FNYEAQ.

This clonotype appeared many times. The chain has TRBV3-1 and TRBJ2-2; D not resolved. Germline lookup yields CDR1 LGHDT and CDR2 YNNKEL (reference sequence). V lost 11 bases and J 5 bases, leaving 12 bases between the germline ends. The CDR3 spans 12 residues. The CDR3 spells CAAQEPTGELFF. Here the CDR3 DNA reads TGTGCCGCTCAGGAGCCTACCGGGGAGCTGTTTTTT.

The chain recombines TRBV9 with TRBJ2-1; 7 bases line up with TRBD2. V gave up 4 bases and J gave up 2 bases; unmatched junction bases: 12. Germline values: CDR1 SGDLS, CDR2 YYNGEE. The CDR3 sequence is 17 residues long. CDR3 bases: TGTGCCAGCAGCCTCGACGCCTGGGGGGGAGCCTACAATGAGCAGTTCTTC. Protein: CASSLDAWGGAYNEQFF.

The chain is built from TRBV5-1 and TRBJ2-7, with D possibly TRBD2 on 6 matching bases. The germline V gene encodes CDR1 SGHRS and CDR2 YFSETQ. The CDR3 runs to 15 residues. Trimming left V 0 bases short and J 2 bases short, with 12 bases between. The CDR3, as DNA: TGCGCCAGCAGCTTGGATGGGAGGAGAACCTACGAGCAGTACGTC. Protein product: CASSLDGRRTYEQYV.

This clonotype was found many times. This sequence joins TRBV24-1 and TRBJ1-1, with D possibly being TRBD1 (6 bases). The CDR3 consists of 15 residues. In germline, CDR1 is KGHDR, CDR2 SFDVKD. Trimming left V 3 bases short and J 5 bases short, with 15 bases between. This CDR3 reads CATSDPRGGDTEAFF. For the CDR3, the DNA is TGTGCCACCAGTGATCCCCGAGGGGGGGATACTGAAGCTTTCTTT.

The CDR3 here is CSGLSDPDTQYF. CDR3 sequence (DNA): TGCAGTGGACTTTCGGACCCAGATACGCAGTATTTT. This chain joins TRBV20-1 and TRBJ2-3; D is unclear. The CDR3 contains 12 residues. Looked up from germline, CDR1 is DFQATT and CDR2 is SNEGSKA (reference sequence). Trimming shortened V by 7 bases and J by 4 bases, and 12 bases separated the two germline ends.

The chain has TRBV4-2 and TRBJ2-6, with D unresolved. CDR3 length equals 17 residues. The V gene lost 0 bases and the J gene lost 4 bases, with 13 bases spanning the gap. Germline V CDR1 and CDR2: LGHNA, YNFKEQ. The CDR3 sequence: CASSQDPGSMGANVLTF. The DNA of the CDR3 is TGTGCCAGCAGCCAAGATCCGGGTTCGATGGGGGCCAACGTCCTGACTTTC.